Listed below are T cell receptor beta chains from one sample, sequenced in a study of identical twins. MiXCR was run by TCRdb on the 5' RACE reads, yielding one entry per CDR3 protein. Counted here are 1.5 million to 2 million distinct CDR3 sequences, less than 40% occurring once; the ten biggest clones make up about 0.27%. The sequenced sample consisted of cord blood. The receptors here all came from a newborn girl in good health. CDR3s include the opening cysteine and the closing phenylalanine or tryptophan. The D gene is left open where the match is weak. Clone size is shown for a subset of rows, as once, few, many or a class of expanded clone.

>few|TRBJ2-3|TRBD2|TRBV12-3/TRBV12-4
CASTPGGAGADTQYF
TGTGCCAGCACCCCTGGGGGAGCGGGAGCAGATACGCAGTATTTT
>NA|TRBJ1-1|NA|TRBV6-1
CASSERRMNTEAFF
TGTGCCAGCAGTGAAAGACGCATGAACACTGAAGCTTTCTTT
>few|TRBJ2-3|NA|TRBV12-3/TRBV12-4
CASSLSEISTDTQYF
TGTGCCAGCAGCCTCTCGGAGATTAGCACAGATACGCAGTATTTT
>NA|TRBJ1-5|NA|TRBV27
CASSTRQAGQPQHF
TGTGCCAGCAGTACCCGACAGGCAGGTCAGCCCCAGCATTTT
>once|TRBJ2-4|TRBD2|TRBV6-6
CASSYGSGRAGEQYF
TGTGCCAGCAGTTACGGTAGCGGGAGGGCCGGGGAGCAGTACTTC
>few|TRBJ2-4|NA|TRBV11-2
CASSQQGPLAKNIQYF
TGTGCCAGCAGCCAACAGGGACCCTTAGCCAAAAACATTCAGTACTTC
>NA|TRBJ1-1|NA|TRBV13
CASSRAGDTEAFF
TGTGCCAGCAGCCGGGCAGGGGACACTGAAGCTTTCTTT
>NA|TRBJ2-7|NA|TRBV20-1
CSAISEDSPYEQYF
TGCAGTGCAATATCTGAGGACAGTCCCTACGAGCAGTACTTC
>few|TRBJ1-3|NA|TRBV6-1
CASKGRPSGNTIYF
TGTGCCAGCAAGGGCAGGCCCTCTGGAAACACCATATATTTT
>NA|TRBJ2-3|TRBD2|TRBV4-2
CASSPHLSGGSTDTRYF
TGTGCCAGCAGCCCACACCTTTCGGGAGGTAGCACAGATACGCGGTATTTT
>NA|TRBJ1-5|TRBD1|TRBV6-1
CASSPPSGTGIQPQHF
TGTGCCAGCAGTCCCCCAAGCGGGACAGGGATTCAGCCCCAGCATTTT
>many|TRBJ1-4|NA|TRBV29-1
CSGQGGEKLFF
TGCAGCGGGCAGGGAGGCGAAAAACTGTTTTTT
>NA|TRBJ2-3|NA|TRBV6-2/TRBV6-3
CASSYSTARGRTDTQYF
TGTGCCAGCAGTTACTCGACGGCGCGGGGGCGCACAGATACGCAGTATTTT
>NA|TRBJ1-3|TRBD1|TRBV7-6
CASSYHRGDTIYF
TGTGCCAGCAGCTACCACAGGGGAGACACCATATATTTT
>NA|TRBJ1-2|TRBD1|TRBV28
CASSKGAGGYGYTF
TGTGCCAGCAGTAAGGGGGCAGGTGGATATGGCTACACCTTC
>NA|TRBJ2-7|TRBD2|TRBV7-2
CASSLIAGGLYEQYF
TGTGCCAGCAGCTTAATAGCGGGAGGTTTGTACGAGCAGTACTTC
>NA|TRBJ1-6|TRBD1|TRBV27
CASRQGASSYNSPPHF
TGCGCCAGCAGACAGGGGGCGAGCTCCTATAATTCACCCCCCCACTTT
>NA|TRBJ1-1|NA|TRBV20-1
CSACREAYTEAFF
TGCAGTGCTTGCAGGGAGGCGTACACTGAAGCTTTCTTT
>NA|TRBJ2-1|NA|TRBV20-1
CSVGQSVTQFF
TGCAGTGTTGGACAGTCTGTAACCCAGTTCTTC
>NA|TRBJ1-1|TRBD1|TRBV9
CASSPWTGAYLGTEAFF
TGTGCCAGCAGCCCCTGGACAGGGGCGTACCTAGGCACTGAAGCTTTCTTT
>NA|TRBJ2-1|TRBD2|TRBV30
CAWRIWGGNNEQFF
TGTGCCTGGAGAATTTGGGGGGGGAACAATGAGCAGTTCTTC
>NA|TRBJ1-2|TRBD1|TRBV2
CASKARDSPNYGYTF
TGTGCCAGCAAGGCCCGGGACAGCCCTAACTATGGCTACACCTTC
>many|TRBJ1-6|NA|TRBV6-5
CASTRGGLGNSPLHF
TGTGCCAGCACCCGCGGGGGCTTGGGGAATTCACCCCTCCACTTT
>few|TRBJ1-2|TRBD1|TRBV6-1
CASSEAGGTGSYTF
TGTGCCAGCAGTGAAGCCGGCGGGACAGGGAGCTACACCTTC
>NA|TRBJ1-4|TRBD1|TRBV4-1
CASSLWTGDNEKLFF
TGCGCCAGCAGCCTCTGGACAGGGGATAATGAAAAACTGTTTTTT
>many|TRBJ2-4|NA|TRBV12-3/TRBV12-4
CASSSRRVAKNIQYF
TGTGCCAGCAGTTCTCGAAGGGTAGCCAAAAACATTCAGTACTTC
>few|TRBJ1-4|TRBD1|TRBV16
CASSHSSLQGTNEKLFF
TGTGCCAGCAGCCATTCCAGCCTACAGGGGACTAATGAAAAACTGTTTTTT
>few|TRBJ2-3|TRBD2|TRBV7-9
CASSFLAGGPVLTDTQYF
TGTGCCAGCAGCTTCCTAGCGGGGGGGCCGGTTCTGACAGATACGCAGTATTTT
>NA|TRBJ1-5|TRBD1|TRBV12-3/TRBV12-4
CASRFTGAGQPQHF
TGTGCCAGCAGATTCACAGGGGCGGGACAGCCCCAGCATTTT
>few|TRBJ1-2|TRBD1|TRBV4-1
CASSQTPATGGGYTF
TGCGCCAGCAGCCAAACCCCGGCGACAGGGGGCGGCTACACCTTC
>few|TRBJ2-7|TRBD2|TRBV7-2
CASSLVGGRLAGSSYEQYF
TGTGCCAGCAGCTTAGTAGGAGGACGACTAGCGGGAAGCTCCTACGAGCAGTACTTC
>few|TRBJ2-7|TRBD2|TRBV7-6
CASSSRLAGGPYEQYF
TGTGCCAGCAGCTCGAGACTAGCGGGGGGGCCCTACGAGCAGTACTTC